This TCR beta chain originates from a study of blood T cell repertoires in COVID-19. Allocation to cohorts depended on clinical history reported by the participants. The CDR3 is 15 amino acids. Germline-derived CDR1 and CDR2 are SGDLS and YYNGEE. The ends lost 3 bases at V and 5 bases at J; junction bases unmatched: 9. The method was immunoSEQ multiplex PCR; TCRdb's version includes in-frame clones alone and lacks a portion of them. The data show around 200,000 clones, roughly nine tenths seen once. Input material: PBMCs or T cells enriched from blood (not recorded which). The receptor comes from a woman in her 50s in a cohort exposed to, infected with or recovered from COVID-19 (not recorded which). This chain joins TRBV9 and TRBJ1-2; 8 positions agree with TRBD1. The CDR3 nucleotides read TGTGCCAGCAGCGAAGGACAGGGTCGTGGGTATGGCTACACCTTC. Translating gives CASSEGQGRGYGYTF.